The TCR beta chain described here comes from a study of CD8 T cells in Susac syndrome. The RNA input was roughly 0.45 to 1 ug, and it was reverse transcribed with random hexamers. MiXCR, run by TCRdb on the immunoSEQ multiplex PCR reads, gives a single entry per CDR3 protein. The sample shows about 130,000 distinct CDR3 sequences, over 85% of them seen only once. V shed 7 bases and J shed 3 bases, with 12 bases lying between them. Germline CDR1 SQVTM, CDR2 ANQGSEA. The CDR3 totals 12 residues. J is TRBJ2-5 and V is TRBV29-1, with no clear D. This receptor was identified in a human donor in good health. The specimen was CD4+ T cells from PBMCs. Here the CDR3 reads CSGTLGEETQYF. The CDR3 DNA is TGCAGCGGGACCTTGGGCGAAGAGACCCAGTACTTC.